These 7 T cell receptor beta chains were all obtained from the same sample, sequenced in a study of metastatic and nonmetastatic thyroid tumors. TCRdb redid the clone calls on the PCR reads using MiXCR. The sample records 15,000 or so clones, 25% to 30% being singletons. Every patient was untreated before thyroid surgery. The sample was adjacent normal tissue. These receptors all stem from a female donor with papillary thyroid cancer or a benign thyroid nodule (not recorded which). Some clones in this sample may be carry-over from other donors' samples.

The genes are TRBV20-1 and TRBJ1-6; possibly TRBD1 for D (5 bases). V lost 4 bases and J 5 bases, leaving 12 bases between the germline ends. From germline, CDR1 is DFQATT and CDR2 SNEGSKA (reference sequence). This CDR3 is built from 14 residues. CDR3 bases: TGCAGTGCTACCGAGGGGACCAATAATTCACCCCTCCACTTT. It codes for CSATEGTNNSPLHF.

The chain links TRBV28 to TRBJ2-7; 7 positions match TRBD2. J gave up 10 bases and V 7 bases, and 19 bases lay outside the gene matches. The CDR3 extends over 15 amino acids. The germline V gene encodes CDR1 MDHEN and CDR2 SYDVKM. The CDR3 sequence: CASTVPGSGNFIQYF. Here the CDR3 DNA reads TGTGCCAGCACTGTACCCGGGAGCGGGAACTTCATCCAGTACTTC.

The V gene is TRBV5-1, the J gene TRBJ1-2; D gene unclear. V was cut by 1 base and J by 8 bases, with 9 bases left in between. The CDR3 sequence is 12 residues long. Germline V gives CDR1 SGHRS, CDR2 YFSETQ. The CDR3 sequence: CASSLPDGGYTF. CDR3 sequence (DNA): TGCGCCAGCAGCTTGCCGGACGGCGGCTACACCTTC.

The table lists this clone with many counts. The chain combines TRBV7-8 with TRBJ2-1; D uncertain. The CDR3 has 11 residues. CDR1 SGHVS and CDR2 FQNEAQ come from the germline V gene. V was clipped by 5 bases and J by 6 bases, with 5 bases between them. CDR3 amino acids: CASSPGNEQFF. The CDR3 nucleotides read TGTGCCAGCAGCCCAGGCAATGAGCAGTTCTTC.

This clone was counted ten times or more. This chain connects TRBV19 to TRBJ1-6; D gene uncertain. The germline V gene has CDR1 LNHDA and CDR2 SQIVND (reference sequence). The V end was cut by 5 bases, the J end by 4 bases, with 9 bases between. The CDR3 totals 14 residues. CDR3 loop: CASSLMGYNSPLHF. The CDR3 region has the DNA TGTGCCAGTAGTCTGATGGGGTATAATTCACCCCTCCACTTT.

This clone occurred a few times. This rearrangement joins TRBV12-3 or TRBV12-4 to TRBJ2-1, with 7 bases identical to TRBD2. J gave up 0 bases and V 6 bases, and 5 bases lay outside the gene matches. The CDR3 runs 15 residues. DNA for the CDR3: TGTGCCAGCAGCCCTAGCGGTAGCTCCTACAATGAGCAGTTCTTC. Translation gives CASSPSGSSYNEQFF.

This sequence joins TRBV28 and TRBJ2-1; 7 bases match TRBD2. The CDR3 contains 15 residues. V lost 7 bases and J lost 1; bases outside the gene matches: 7. CDR1 MDHEN and CDR2 SYDVKM come from the germline V gene. CDR3: CASITGLGSYNEQFF. The CDR3 DNA sequence: TGTGCCAGCATCACAGGACTAGGGTCCTACAATGAGCAGTTCTTC. The whole variable domain, filled in from reference TRBV28 and TRBJ2-1, reads DVKVTQSSRYLVKRTGEKVFLECVQDMDHENMFWYRQDPGLGLRLIYFSYDVKMKEKGDIPEGYSVSREKKERFSLILESASTNQTSMYLCASITGLGSYNEQFFGPGTRLTVL.